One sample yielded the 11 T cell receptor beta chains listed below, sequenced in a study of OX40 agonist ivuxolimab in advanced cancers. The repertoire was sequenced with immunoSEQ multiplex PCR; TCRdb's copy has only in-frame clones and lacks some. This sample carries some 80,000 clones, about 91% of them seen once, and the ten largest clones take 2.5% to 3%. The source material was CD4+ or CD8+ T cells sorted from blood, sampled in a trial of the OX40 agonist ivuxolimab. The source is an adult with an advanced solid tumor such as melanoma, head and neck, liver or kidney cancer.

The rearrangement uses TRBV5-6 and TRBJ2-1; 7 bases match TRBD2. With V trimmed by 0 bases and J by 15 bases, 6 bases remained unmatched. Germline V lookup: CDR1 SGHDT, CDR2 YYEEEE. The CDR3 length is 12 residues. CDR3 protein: CASSLGLARRFF. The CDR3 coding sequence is TGTGCCAGCAGCTTGGGACTAGCAAGGCGGTTCTTC.

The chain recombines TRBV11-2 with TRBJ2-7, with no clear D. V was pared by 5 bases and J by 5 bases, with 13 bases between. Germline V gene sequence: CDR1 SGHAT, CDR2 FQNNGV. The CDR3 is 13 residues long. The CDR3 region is CASSTWGSNEQYF. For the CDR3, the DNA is TGTGCCAGCAGCACGTGGGGTTCGAACGAGCAGTACTTC.

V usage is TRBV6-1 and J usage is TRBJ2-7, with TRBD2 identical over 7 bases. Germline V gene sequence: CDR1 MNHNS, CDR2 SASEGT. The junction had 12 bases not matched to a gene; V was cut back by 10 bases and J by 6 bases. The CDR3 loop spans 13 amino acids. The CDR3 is CAIQPGTNTEQYF. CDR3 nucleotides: TGTGCCATACAGCCCGGGACTAACACCGAGCAGTACTTC.

Here the CDR3 reads CASSYGQGDNQPQHF. CDR3 DNA sequence: TGTGCCAGCAGTTATGGACAGGGGGACAATCAGCCCCAGCATTTT. The chain combines TRBV6-5 with TRBJ1-5; 10 bases align to TRBD1. The CDR3 spans 15 residues. The V gene end was trimmed by 3 bases and the J gene end by 3 bases; junction bases not matched to a gene: 2. The V gene's germline CDR1 is MNHEY and CDR2 SVGAGI.

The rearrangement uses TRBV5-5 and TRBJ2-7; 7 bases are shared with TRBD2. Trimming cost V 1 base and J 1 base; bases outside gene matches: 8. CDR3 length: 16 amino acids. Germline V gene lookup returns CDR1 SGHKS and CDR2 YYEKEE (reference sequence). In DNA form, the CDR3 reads TGTGCCAGCAGCTTGTTGGGCCAGCGGGGTTCCTACGAGCAGTACTTC. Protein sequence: CASSLLGQRGSYEQYF.

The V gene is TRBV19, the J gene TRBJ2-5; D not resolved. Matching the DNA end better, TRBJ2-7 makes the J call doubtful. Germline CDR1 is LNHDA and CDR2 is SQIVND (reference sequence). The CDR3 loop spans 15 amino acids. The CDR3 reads CASSIGRTLGYEQYF. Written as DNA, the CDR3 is TGTGCCAGTAGTATTGGACGGACCTTGGGTTACGAGCAGTACTTC.

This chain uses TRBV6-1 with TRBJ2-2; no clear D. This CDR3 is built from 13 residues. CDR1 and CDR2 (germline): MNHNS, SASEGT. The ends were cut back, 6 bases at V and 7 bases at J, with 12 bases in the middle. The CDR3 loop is CASRSTIGGELFF. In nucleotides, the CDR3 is TGTGCCAGCAGGTCCACGATAGGCGGGGAGCTGTTTTTT.

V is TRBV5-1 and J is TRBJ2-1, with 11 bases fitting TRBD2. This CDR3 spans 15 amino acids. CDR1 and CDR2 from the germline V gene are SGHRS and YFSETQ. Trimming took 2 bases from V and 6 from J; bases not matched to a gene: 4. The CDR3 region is CASSFLAGGGNEQFF. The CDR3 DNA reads TGCGCCAGCAGCTTTTTAGCGGGAGGGGGCAATGAGCAGTTCTTC.

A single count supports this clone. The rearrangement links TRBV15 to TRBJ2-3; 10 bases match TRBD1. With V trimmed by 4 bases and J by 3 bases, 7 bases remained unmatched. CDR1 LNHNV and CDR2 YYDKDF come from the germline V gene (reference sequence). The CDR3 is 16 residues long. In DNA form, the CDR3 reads TGTGCCACCAGCACGAGGACAGGGGGATTGACAGATACGCAGTATTTT. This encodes CATSTRTGGLTDTQYF.

This chain's CDR3 is CASSPGLLKSSYNEQFF. The CDR3 DNA reads as TGTGCCAGCAGTCCCGGACTACTCAAGAGCTCCTACAATGAGCAGTTCTTC. The chain joins TRBV27 to TRBJ2-1, with a possible D match to TRBD2 (6 bases). Trimming pared 5 bases from V and 0 bases from J, leaving 17 bases between. This CDR3 is 17 amino acids long. Germline-derived CDR1 and CDR2 are MNHEY and SMNVEV (reference sequence).

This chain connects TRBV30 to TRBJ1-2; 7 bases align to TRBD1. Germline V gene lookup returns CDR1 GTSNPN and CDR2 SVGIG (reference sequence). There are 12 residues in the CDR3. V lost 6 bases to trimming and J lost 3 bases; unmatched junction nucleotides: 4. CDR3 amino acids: CACHRGHYGYTF. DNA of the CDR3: TGTGCCTGTCACAGGGGACACTATGGCTACACCTTC.